The clone carrying this T cell receptor beta chain was counted between two and nine times. This specimen comes from a study of cytomegalovirus exposure and HLA in healthy donors. The PCR used 60 Vbeta and 13 Jbeta primers. Here immunoSEQ multiplex PCR was the method, and the copy in TCRdb shows in-frame clones only, minus some. The table includes 65,000 to 75,000 clones, approximately 67% detected once. In germline, CDR1 is LGHNA, CDR2 YSLEER. CDR3 length equals 16 residues. After removal of 1 base from V and 4 bases from J, the junction contained 7 bases not matched to a gene. The clonotype originates from a woman aged 30 to 39 in good health and CMV-seronegative. Material for sequencing was PBMCs. The chain couples TRBV4-3 to TRBJ2-3; 8 nucleotides match TRBD1. CDR3 protein: CASSQVLDRDADTQYF. DNA for the CDR3: TGCGCCAGCAGCCAAGTGTTGGACAGGGACGCAGATACGCAGTATTTT.